A selection of T cell receptor beta chains follows, all from one sample in a study of OX40 agonist ivuxolimab in advanced cancers. TCRdb's copy holds only in-frame clones and misses some; the assay was immunoSEQ multiplex PCR. This table has tens of thousands of clones, about 82% appearing once. This specimen consisted of CD4+ or CD8+ T cells sorted from blood, obtained in a trial of the OX40 agonist ivuxolimab. The origin of the receptors is an adult with an advanced solid tumor such as melanoma, head and neck, liver or kidney cancer. CDR3s include the opening cysteine and the closing phenylalanine or tryptophan. A D gene is named only where the DNA matches it firmly. Only some rows state a clone size, as once, few, many or a class for expanded clones.

V	D	size	J	CDR3	DNA
TRBV6-6	TRBD1	once	TRBJ2-7	CASSYSGQVGHEQYF	TGTGCCAGCAGTTACTCTGGACAGGTAGGCCACGAGCAGTACTTC
TRBV10-3	-	few	TRBJ1-6	CASNREDSPLHF	TGTGCCTCAAACAGGGAAGATTCACCCCTCCACTTT
TRBV11-1	TRBD2	-	TRBJ2-3	CASSLRASGKDTQYF	TGTGCCAGCAGCTTAAGGGCTAGCGGGAAAGATACGCAGTATTTT
TRBV28	-	-	TRBJ1-4	CASRRQVNEKLFF	TGTGCCAGCAGACGGCAGGTTAATGAAAAACTGTTTTTT
TRBV27	TRBD2	once	TRBJ2-2	CASSLQAGGNTGELFF	TGTGCCAGCAGTTTACAGGCGGGGGGAAACACCGGGGAGCTGTTTTTT
TRBV27	TRBD2	-	TRBJ2-5	CASTLAGGRSETQYF	TGTGCCAGCACCTTAGCGGGAGGCCGGAGTGAGACCCAGTACTTC
TRBV28	-	few	TRBJ1-1	CASSLSGGNTEAFF	TGTGCCAGCAGTTTATCCGGGGGTAACACTGAAGCTTTCTTT
TRBV29-1	TRBD2	-	TRBJ2-5	CSVEGLAGGETQYF	TGCAGCGTTGAAGGGCTAGCGGGGGGAGAGACCCAGTACTTC
TRBV5-1	-	-	TRBJ2-2	CASSPSGTGELFF	TGCGCCAGCAGCCCGAGCGGCACCGGGGAGCTGTTTTTT
TRBV9	TRBD1	-	TRBJ2-2	CASSVGGTGGTGELFF	TGTGCCAGCAGCGTAGGCGGGACAGGGGGGACCGGGGAGCTGTTTTTT
TRBV23-1	TRBD1	-	TRBJ1-6	CASTSLGQENSPLHF	TGCGCCAGCACTTCTCTAGGACAGGAAAATTCACCCCTCCACTTT
TRBV7-2	TRBD2	-	TRBJ2-4	CASSLRAGDQYF	TGTGCCAGCAGCTTACGAGCGGGGGATCAGTACTTC
TRBV27	TRBD1	-	TRBJ2-7	CASSPTTGTGEEQYF	TGTGCCAGCAGTCCCACTACCGGGACAGGCGAAGAGCAGTACTTC
TRBV29-1	TRBD1	-	TRBJ1-1	CSVEERNRGQDTEAFF	TGCAGCGTTGAAGAACGTAACAGGGGGCAGGACACTGAAGCTTTCTTT
TRBV2	TRBD1	many	TRBJ1-5	CASSTDRALLNQPQHF	TGTGCCAGCAGCACCGACAGGGCCCTCCTCAATCAGCCCCAGCATTTT
TRBV7-9	-	-	TRBJ1-1	CASSPAITEAFF	TGTGCCAGCAGCCCCGCGATCACTGAAGCTTTCTTT
TRBV7-9	-	-	TRBJ1-1	CASSLTSGTNTEAFF	TGTGCCAGCAGCTTGACCTCCGGGACCAACACTGAAGCTTTCTTT
TRBV7-3	TRBD2	-	TRBJ2-7	CASSERASGSPEQYF	TGTGCCAGCAGCGAAAGGGCTAGCGGGAGTCCCGAGCAGTACTTC
TRBV25-1	-	-	TRBJ2-5	CASIGDAQETQYF	TGTGCCAGCATAGGGGACGCCCAAGAGACCCAGTACTTC
TRBV9	-	-	TRBJ2-3	CASSVGVPDTQYF	TGTGCCAGCAGCGTAGGAGTCCCAGATACGCAGTATTTT
TRBV7-7	TRBD2	-	TRBJ2-5	CASSLGRGETQYF	TGTGCTAGCAGCCTCGGGAGGGGGGAGACCCAGTACTTC
TRBV28	-	-	TRBJ2-2	CASRHTQGRSNTGELFF	TGTGCCAGCAGGCATACTCAGGGGCGATCGAACACCGGGGAGCTGTTTTTT
TRBV7-8	TRBD2	-	TRBJ2-3	CASSSPPGLLAGGTDTQYF	TGTGCCAGCAGCTCTCCCCCTGGGCTACTAGCGGGTGGCACAGATACGCAGTATTTT
TRBV25-1	-	-	TRBJ2-5	CASSSLLETQYF	TGTGCCAGCAGTTCTCTGCTGGAGACCCAGTACTTC
TRBV18	-	-	TRBJ1-2	CASSPADSGYGYTF	TGTGCCAGCTCACCAGCGGACAGTGGCTATGGCTACACCTTC
TRBV7-9	TRBD1	-	TRBJ1-5	CASSLRQGLVDQPQHF	TGTGCCAGCAGCTTACGACAGGGGCTAGTCGATCAGCCCCAGCATTTT
TRBV9	-	once	TRBJ1-2	CASSVDLPNYGYTF	TGTGCCAGCAGCGTCGATCTGCCTAACTATGGCTACACCTTC
TRBV27	-	-	TRBJ2-6	CASSDTGRTRYSGANVLTF	TGTGCCAGCAGTGACACAGGCCGAACCCGTTACTCTGGGGCCAACGTCCTGACTTTC
TRBV5-1	-	-	TRBJ2-7	CASSLGTRGGEQYF	TGCGCCAGCAGCTTGGGGACTCGGGGTGGCGAGCAGTACTTC
TRBV5-6	-	-	TRBJ2-3	CASSLPDYYTDTQYF	TGTGCCAGCAGCTTGCCGGACTACTACACAGATACGCAGTATTTT
TRBV27	TRBD2	once	TRBJ2-7	CASSLRTSGRAHSGGAQYF	TGTGCCAGCAGTCTCCGGACTAGCGGGAGGGCTCATTCGGGAGGTGCGCAGTACTTC
TRBV7-2	-	-	TRBJ2-2	CASSFTDFTTGELFF	TGTGCCAGCAGCTTCACCGACTTCACTACCGGGGAGCTGTTTTTT
TRBV10-1	-	-	TRBJ2-3	CASSDQGGPDTQYF	TGCGCCAGCAGTGACCAGGGGGGCCCAGATACGCAGTATTTT
TRBV27	-	-	TRBJ2-7	CASSLFGQSPYEQYF	TGTGCCAGCAGTTTATTTGGGCAATCCCCCTACGAGCAGTACTTC
TRBV6-1	TRBD2	-	TRBJ2-7	CASSSPGGYEQYF	TGTGCCAGCAGTTCCCCGGGGGGCTACGAGCAGTACTTC
TRBV7-3	TRBD2	-	TRBJ2-1	CASSLGGLAGRGKDNEQFF	TGTGCCAGCAGCTTAGGGGGACTAGCGGGAAGAGGAAAGGACAATGAGCAGTTCTTC
TRBV14	TRBD1	-	TRBJ1-2	CASSKKWDRGRGYGYTF	TGTGCCAGCAGCAAAAAATGGGACAGGGGGCGAGGCTATGGCTACACCTTC
TRBV4-2	TRBD2	-	TRBJ2-1	CASSQDYTSGVYNEQFF	TGTGCCAGCAGCCAAGACTACACTAGCGGGGTATACAATGAGCAGTTCTTC
TRBV6-1	-	-	TRBJ1-1	CAGQANTEAFF	TGTGCCGGACAAGCGAACACTGAAGCTTTCTTT
TRBV2	-	-	TRBJ1-3	CASSVAWLENTIYF	TGTGCCAGCAGTGTCGCCTGGCTCGAAAACACCATATATTTT
TRBV9	-	-	TRBJ2-7	CASSVAPNYEQYF	TGTGCCAGCAGCGTAGCCCCAAACTACGAGCAGTACTTC
TRBV14	-	-	TRBJ1-2	CASSQGSNVRGRGYTF	TGTGCCAGCAGCCAAGGCTCAAACGTGAGGGGACGGGGCTACACCTTC
TRBV9	TRBD2	-	TRBJ2-3	CASSVGRAGGADTQYF	TGTGCCAGCAGCGTAGGGAGAGCGGGAGGGGCCGATACGCAGTATTTT